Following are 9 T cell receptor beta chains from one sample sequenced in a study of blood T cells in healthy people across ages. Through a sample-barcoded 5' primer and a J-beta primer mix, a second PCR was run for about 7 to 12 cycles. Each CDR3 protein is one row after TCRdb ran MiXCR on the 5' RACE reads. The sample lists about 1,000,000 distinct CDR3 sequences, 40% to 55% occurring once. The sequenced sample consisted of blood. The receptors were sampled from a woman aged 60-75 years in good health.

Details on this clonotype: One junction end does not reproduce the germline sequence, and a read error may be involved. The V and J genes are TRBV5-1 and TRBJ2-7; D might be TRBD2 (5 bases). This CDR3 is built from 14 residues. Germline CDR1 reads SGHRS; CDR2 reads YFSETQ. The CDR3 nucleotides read TGCGCCGGCAGCTTGGCGGCTCCGGCGGGCGAGCAGTACTTC. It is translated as CAGSLAAPAGEQYF.

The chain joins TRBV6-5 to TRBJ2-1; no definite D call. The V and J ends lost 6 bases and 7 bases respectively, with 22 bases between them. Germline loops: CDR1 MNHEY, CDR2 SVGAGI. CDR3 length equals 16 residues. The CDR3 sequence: CASSARSVFVGNEQFF. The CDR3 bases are TGTGCCAGCAGCGCTCGATCCGTATTTGTTGGGAATGAGCAGTTCTTC.

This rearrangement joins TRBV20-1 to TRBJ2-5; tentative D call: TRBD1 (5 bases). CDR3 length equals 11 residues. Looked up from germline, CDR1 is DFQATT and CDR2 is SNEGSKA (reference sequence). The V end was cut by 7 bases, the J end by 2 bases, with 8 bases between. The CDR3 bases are TGCAGTGGGACATTACAAGAGACCCAGTACTTC. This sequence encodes CSGTLQETQYF.

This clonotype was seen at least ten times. CDR3 coding DNA: TGCAGTGCTAGATTGGCTGTACAAGAGACCCAGTACTTC. Its translation: CSARLAVQETQYF. The chain has TRBV20-1 and TRBJ2-5, with D unresolved. V was clipped by 2 bases and J by 2 bases, with 9 bases between them. Germline CDR1 reads DFQATT; CDR2 reads SNEGSKA (reference sequence). CDR3 length: 13 amino acids.

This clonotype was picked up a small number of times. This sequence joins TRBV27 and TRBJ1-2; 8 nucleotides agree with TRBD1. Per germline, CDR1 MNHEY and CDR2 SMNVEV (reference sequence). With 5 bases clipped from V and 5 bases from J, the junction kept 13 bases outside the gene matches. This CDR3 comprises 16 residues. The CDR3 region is CASSPRTGRFSYGYTF. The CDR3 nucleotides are TGTGCCAGCAGTCCGCGGACAGGGCGTTTTAGTTATGGCTACACCTTC.

CDR3 bases: TGTGCCAGCAGTAAAGGGACTAGCGCATCAGAGCAGTACTTC. Its protein product is CASSKGTSASEQYF. V usage is TRBV7-3 and J usage is TRBJ2-7; 10 bases match TRBD2. This CDR3 has 14 amino acids. Germline CDR1 is SGHTA and CDR2 is FQGTGA. The J segment lost 7 bases and the V segment lost 6 bases, leaving 9 bases of the junction unmatched.

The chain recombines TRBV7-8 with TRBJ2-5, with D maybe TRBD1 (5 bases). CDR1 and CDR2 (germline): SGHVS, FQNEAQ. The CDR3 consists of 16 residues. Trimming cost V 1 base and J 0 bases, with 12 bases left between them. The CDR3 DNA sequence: TGTGCCAGCAGCTTAGGTGCAGGGCCGTACCAAGAGACCCAGTACTTC. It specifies CASSLGAGPYQETQYF.

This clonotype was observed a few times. The CDR3 sequence: CASSETGPGYEQYF. DNA of the CDR3: TGTGCCAGCAGTGAAACAGGGCCGGGCTACGAGCAGTACTTC. This sequence joins TRBV6-1 and TRBJ2-7; weak D call: TRBD1 (6 bases). Per the germline V gene, CDR1 is MNHNS and CDR2 is SASEGT. CDR3 size: 14 residues. V lost 2 bases and J lost 3, with 11 bases in between.

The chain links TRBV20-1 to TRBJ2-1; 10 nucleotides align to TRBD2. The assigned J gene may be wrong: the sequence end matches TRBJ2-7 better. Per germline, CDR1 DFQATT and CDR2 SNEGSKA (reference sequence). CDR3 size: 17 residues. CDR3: CSARDRSSGRSYNEQYF. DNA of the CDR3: TGCAGTGCTAGAGATCGGTCTAGCGGGAGATCCTACAATGAGCAGTACTTC.